The 20 T cell receptor beta chains listed next were all sequenced from one sample in a study of CD8+ T cells in alopecia areata. Extracted RNA was reverse transcribed, and the resulting cDNA served as sequencing template. Some clones are missing from TCRdb's copy, which holds only in-frame ones; the method was immunoSEQ multiplex PCR. The table includes roughly 170,000 clones, about 63% detected once. This material consisted of CD4+ T cells sorted from blood, taken at week 0. These receptors all come from a human donor with alopecia areata.

The rearrangement joins TRBV28 to TRBJ1-2, with TRBD1 identical over 7 bases. The V and J ends lost 7 bases and 1 base, in that order; junction bases with no gene match: 6. CDR3 length: 14 amino acids. Germline-derived CDR1 and CDR2 are MDHEN and SYDVKM. The CDR3 DNA follows: TGTGCCAGCACCCAGGCAGGGGGTAACTATGGCTACACCTTC. This translates into CASTQAGGNYGYTF.

The chain carries TRBV15 and TRBJ1-1; D call uncertain. The CDR3 runs 14 residues. V shed 1 base and J shed 4 bases, with 10 bases lying between them. CDR1 and CDR2 (germline): LNHNV, YYDKDF (reference sequence). CDR3 amino acids: CATSRVSRGTEAFF. The CDR3 coding sequence is TGTGCCACCAGCAGAGTGTCACGGGGCACTGAAGCTTTCTTT.

This CDR3 is CASSYSDRVGYTF. DNA of the CDR3: TGTGCCAGCAGTTACTCCGACAGGGTAGGCTACACCTTC. The rearrangement joins TRBV6-5 to TRBJ1-2; TRBD1 aligns across 7 bases. The V gene's germline CDR1 is MNHEY and CDR2 SVGAGI. After removal of 0 bases from V and 8 bases from J, the junction contained 3 bases not matched to a gene. The CDR3 is 13 amino acids.

This clone occurred a few times. The J gene is TRBJ1-5, the V gene TRBV27, with 7 bases lining up with TRBD1. The CDR3 covers 15 residues. The germline CDR1 and CDR2 sequences are MNHEY and SMNVEV (reference sequence). Trimming took 5 bases from V and 4 from J; bases not matched to a gene: 8. The CDR3 nucleotides are TGTGCCAGCAGTAGGCAAGGGGGCGAGAATCAGCCCCAGCATTTT. Protein: CASSRQGGENQPQHF.

This chain connects TRBV27 to TRBJ1-2; the match to TRBD1 covers 7 bases. The trim removed 4 bases at V and 1 base at J, leaving 12 bases unmatched. Germline values: CDR1 MNHEY, CDR2 SMNVEV (reference sequence). This CDR3 spans 17 amino acids. As DNA, the CDR3 is TGTGCCAGCAGTTCCCTAGATGGAGGGGGCGATAACTATGGCTACACCTTC. It encodes CASSSLDGGGDNYGYTF.

This chain links TRBV20-1 with TRBJ1-1; D perhaps matches TRBD1 (5 bases). Deletions cut 6 bases from V and 5 bases from J, with 10 bases between. The CDR3 is made up of 11 amino acids. Germline V lookup: CDR1 DFQATT, CDR2 SNEGSKA (reference sequence). The CDR3 spells CSAIGVTEAFF. The CDR3 nucleotides read TGCAGTGCCATAGGGGTGACTGAAGCTTTCTTT.

The chain uses TRBV30 and TRBJ1-5; D is uncertain. In germline, CDR1 is GTSNPN, CDR2 SVGIG (reference sequence). This CDR3 has 14 amino acids. V was clipped by 5 bases and J by 4 bases, with 15 bases between them. The CDR3 DNA sequence: TGTGCCTGGGGAACGCAGGACGGGAATCAGCCCCAGCATTTT. Translation gives CAWGTQDGNQPQHF.

This chain uses TRBV5-1 with TRBJ2-7; TRBD2 aligns across 10 bases. The CDR3 spans 15 residues. Per germline, CDR1 SGHRS and CDR2 YFSETQ. V shed 3 bases and J 2 bases; nucleotides not matched to a gene: 5. The DNA for the CDR3 is TGCGCCAGCAGCTCGGTAGCGGGGGGAGCCTACGAGCAGTACTTC. This translates into CASSSVAGGAYEQYF.

The V and J genes are TRBV19 and TRBJ2-5; tentatively, D is TRBD1 or TRBD2 (5 bases each). Deletions cut 7 bases from V and 4 bases from J, with 16 bases between. CDR3 size: 14 residues. The germline CDR1 and CDR2 sequences are LNHDA and SQIVND (reference sequence). In DNA, the CDR3 is TGTGCCAGTAAAGTGACCGCAGGGAGAGAGACCCAGTACTTC. Its translation is CASKVTAGRETQYF.

This clone showed up just a few times. V and J are TRBV29-1 and TRBJ2-1; maybe TRBD2 (7 bases). V lost 7 bases and J lost 0, with 28 bases in between. CDR1 SQVTM and CDR2 ANQGSEA come from the germline V gene. The CDR3 is 19 amino acids. The CDR3 is CSAKGGDLGAENSYNEQFF. CDR3 DNA sequence: TGCAGCGCTAAAGGGGGGGATTTAGGGGCAGAGAACTCCTACAATGAGCAGTTCTTC.

This rearrangement joins TRBV4-1 to TRBJ2-6, with D uncertain. The V and J ends lost 1 base and 1 base respectively, with 5 bases between them. The CDR3 has 15 residues. Germline V gene data show CDR1 as MGHRA and CDR2 as YSYEKL. The CDR3 nucleotides read TGCGCCAGCAGCCAAGTCCCTTCTGGGGCCAACGTCCTGACTTTC. Protein: CASSQVPSGANVLTF.

This clone showed up just a few times. The V gene is TRBV29-1, the J gene TRBJ1-2, with a tentative D call TRBD1 (6 bases). The CDR3 has 16 residues. V shed 6 bases and J shed 8 bases, with 28 bases lying between them. Looked up from germline, CDR1 is SQVTM and CDR2 is ANQGSEA. CDR3 loop: CSVPAWGGAGVRGYTF. The CDR3 DNA is TGCAGCGTCCCCGCCTGGGGGGGCGCCGGGGTTCGGGGCTACACCTTC.

The genes are TRBV4-1 and TRBJ1-4, with 8 bases aligning to TRBD1. From germline, CDR1 is MGHRA and CDR2 YSYEKL. J was trimmed by 8 bases and V by 4 bases; bases with no gene match: 3. The CDR3 runs to 13 residues. The CDR3 reads CASSLDRDEKLFF. Here the CDR3 DNA reads TGCGCCAGCAGCCTGGACAGGGACGAAAAACTGTTTTTT.

The gene calls are TRBV5-1 and TRBJ1-1, with D unclear. Trimming removed 0 bases from V and 0 bases from J, with 12 bases in between. The CDR3 has 16 residues. Germline CDR1 and CDR2: SGHRS and YFSETQ. The CDR3 loop is CASSLGAGVVNTEAFF. CDR3 nucleotides: TGCGCCAGCAGCTTGGGGGCGGGTGTAGTGAACACTGAAGCTTTCTTT.

The DNA of the CDR3 is TGCAGCGTTGATCCTGCAGATACGCAGTATTTT. It is translated as CSVDPADTQYF. The chain links TRBV29-1 to TRBJ2-3; no definite D call. Germline CDR1 and CDR2: SQVTM and ANQGSEA. V dropped 3 bases and J dropped 4 bases, with 5 bases sitting between them. The CDR3 totals 11 residues.

The chain links TRBV23-1 to TRBJ1-2; the D is unclear. TRBV23-1 is identified as an open reading frame with a role that is uncertain. V lost 0 bases and J 7 bases, leaving 12 bases between the germline ends. This CDR3 contains 14 residues. CDR3 loop: CASSQSSTSGGYTF. For the CDR3, the DNA is TGCGCCAGCAGTCAATCAAGTACCAGCGGTGGCTACACCTTC.

The chain carries TRBV7-9 and TRBJ2-5; D is possibly TRBD1 (6 bases). Trimming cost V 5 bases and J 1 base, with 11 bases left between them. This CDR3 comprises 14 residues. CDR1 and CDR2 from the germline V gene are SEHNR and FQNEAQ (reference sequence). CDR3 residues: CASSPQGIQETQYF. CDR3 coding DNA: TGTGCCAGCAGCCCACAGGGAATCCAAGAGACCCAGTACTTC.

This chain's CDR3 is CASSVGVLRGAQYF. CDR3 DNA sequence: TGTGCCAGCAGCGTAGGGGTTCTCCGTGGAGCGCAGTATTTT. This chain links TRBV9 with TRBJ2-3; D not resolved. The V end lost 0 bases, the J end lost 10 bases, and 15 bases lay between the germline ends. The CDR3 spans 14 residues. Germline V CDR1 and CDR2: SGDLS, YYNGEE.

The rearrangement uses TRBV19 and TRBJ1-5; D ambiguous. V lost 3 bases and J 4 bases, leaving 10 bases between the germline ends. The CDR3 totals 14 residues. CDR1 is LNHDA and CDR2 is SQIVND in the germline V gene (reference sequence). The CDR3 region has the DNA TGTGCCAGTAGTATCATCGTAGGAAATCAGCCCCAGCATTTT. Protein: CASSIIVGNQPQHF.

Many counts were recorded for this clone. This chain connects TRBV6-5 to TRBJ2-2; D ambiguous. Looked up from germline, CDR1 is MNHEY and CDR2 is SVGAGI. The CDR3 runs to 16 residues. Trimming stripped 2 bases from V and 5 bases from J, with 15 bases between. This CDR3 is CASSYPTSVGTGELFF. As DNA, the CDR3 is TGTGCCAGCAGTTACCCGACGAGCGTAGGAACCGGGGAGCTGTTTTTT.